These 21 T cell receptor beta chains came from one sample sequenced in a study of HIV-infected children after antiretroviral therapy interruption. Stated treatment: PENTA 11 planned treatment interruption arm or continuous ART arm. A 3' RACE protocol on RNA, with unique molecular identifiers, produced the TCR library. One entry per CDR3 protein, called by TCRdb with MiXCR from the 3' RACE reads. The repertoire consists of about 46,000 distinct CDR3 sequences, with approximately 4.3% occurring once and the leading ten covering 0.7%. This specimen was CD45RA+ CD4+ T cells from PBMCs, pooled from several time points, taken from a donor given antiretroviral therapy, either interrupted or continuous. Described subset: naive CD4+ CD45RA+ CD45RO- T cells. The receptors originated from a pool of human donors with HIV.

This clonotype was seen ten or more times. The J gene is TRBJ2-1, the V gene TRBV20-1, with 7 bases lining up with TRBD2. The junction had 7 bases not matched to a gene; V was cut back by 1 base and J by 1 base. The CDR3 contains 16 residues. From germline, CDR1 is DFQATT and CDR2 SNEGSKA (reference sequence). CDR3 in DNA: TGCAGTGCTAGAGCTGGGCGGGGGTCTTCCTACAATGAGCAGTTCTTC. Its protein product is CSARAGRGSSYNEQFF.

This clonotype has a count of ten or more. The chain combines TRBV6-5 with TRBJ2-5, with D perhaps given as TRBD1 or TRBD2 (5 bases each). The V gene's germline CDR1 is MNHEY and CDR2 SVGAGI. There are 14 residues in the CDR3. Trimming left V 7 bases short and J 4 bases short, with 16 bases between. The CDR3 DNA reads as TGTGCCAGCAACCCATCAAGGGACGGAGAGACCCAGTACTTC. Translating gives CASNPSRDGETQYF.

Ten or more counts support this clonotype. An end of the junction differs from the germline gene, which may be a read error. V and J are TRBV12-3 or TRBV12-4 and TRBJ2-5; possibly TRBD2 for D (5 bases). CDR3 length equals 14 residues. The CDR3 here is CASSLNGEQDTQYF. The CDR3 nucleotides are TGTGCCAGCAGCTTAAATGGGGAGCAAGACACCCAGTACTTT.

In its sample, this clonotype was seen a few times. At one end the junction does not follow the germline gene, possibly because of a read error. This chain joins TRBV5-1 and TRBJ1-4, with D tentatively TRBD1 (6 bases). CDR1 and CDR2 from the germline V gene are SGHRS and YFSETQ. The CDR3 consists of 14 residues. The CDR3 protein is CASSLAGQGTLLVF. The CDR3 DNA sequence: TGCGCCAGCAGCTTGGCCGGGCAGGGGACGCTTCTCGTGTTT.

The chain recombines TRBV28 with TRBJ1-5; a possible D gene is TRBD1 (6 bases). The germline gives CDR1 MDHEN, CDR2 SYDVKM. Trimming pared 5 bases from V and 11 bases from J, leaving 22 bases between. There are 15 residues in the CDR3. The DNA for the CDR3 is TGTGCCAGCAGTCCCCCGGCAGAGCAGGGGAAGTCCCAGCATTTT. This sequence encodes CASSPPAEQGKSQHF. Drawing the rest from reference TRBV28 and TRBJ1-5, the complete variable domain is DVKVTQSSRYLVKRTGEKVFLECVQDMDHENMFWYRQDPGLGLRLIYFSYDVKMKEKGDIPEGYSVSREKKERFSLILESASTNQTSMYLCASSPPAEQGKSQHFGDGTRLSIL.

There are many counts of this clonotype. The CDR3 loop is CASSDEGTGMSGKLFF. The CDR3 DNA sequence: TGTGCCAGCAGTGATGAGGGGACAGGGATGAGTGGAAAACTGTTTTTT. The chain combines TRBV2 with TRBJ1-4, with TRBD1 matching 9 bases. Germline V CDR1 and CDR2: SNHLY, FYNNEI. J was trimmed by 10 bases and V by 3 bases; bases with no gene match: 12. CDR3 length: 16 residues.

This clonotype was observed at least ten times. The rearrangement uses TRBV19 and TRBJ2-1; the D gene is possibly TRBD1 (5 bases). The CDR3 covers 13 residues. CDR1 is LNHDA and CDR2 is SQIVND in the germline V gene (reference sequence). The V gene lost 5 bases and the J gene lost 7 bases, with 12 bases spanning the gap. In DNA form, the CDR3 reads TGTGCCAGTAGTTTCCAGGGTGGGAATGAGCAGTTCTTC. Its translation is CASSFQGGNEQFF.

A few counts support this clonotype. As DNA, the CDR3 is TGTGCCAGCAGCCTTGGTCCGGACAGGGCTGATGAGCAGTTCTTC. Translated: CASSLGPDRADEQFF. This chain links TRBV5-5 with TRBJ2-1, with 8 bases fitting TRBD1. The CDR3 loop spans 15 amino acids. Germline V lookup: CDR1 SGHKS, CDR2 YYEKEE (reference sequence). V trimming: 4 bases; J trimming: 8 bases; junction bases outside the gene matches: 11.

This clonotype was seen more than once but under ten times. The genes are TRBV25-1 and TRBJ2-5, with TRBD1 as a possible D gene (5 bases). Germline-derived CDR1 and CDR2 are MGHDK and SYGVNS. The CDR3 has 15 amino acids. Trimming removed 8 bases from V and 1 base from J, with 17 bases in between. CDR3 sequence reads: CASANTQGSQETQYF. The CDR3 nucleotides are TGTGCCAGCGCAAATACGCAGGGATCCCAAGAGACCCAGTACTTC.

Points on this clonotype: An end of the junction does not agree with germline; a read error may underlie this. The CDR3 region is CASSLDAGHNQPQHF. The CDR3 DNA sequence: TGTGCCAGCAGCTTGGATGCGGGGCATAATCAGCCCCAGCATTTT. The gene calls are TRBV5-1 and TRBJ1-5, with D perhaps TRBD1 (5 bases). The CDR3 spans 15 residues. In germline, CDR1 is SGHRS, CDR2 YFSETQ.

Many counts were recorded for this clonotype. The CDR3 DNA sequence: TGTGCCAGCAGGTGGGTTCGTGGACTGGGCAATCAGCCCCAGCATTTT. Translating gives CASRWVRGLGNQPQHF. This rearrangement joins TRBV6-1 to TRBJ1-5, with unresolved D. V lost 6 bases to trimming and J lost 2 bases, with 17 bases between them. There are 16 residues in the CDR3. The germline gives CDR1 MNHNS, CDR2 SASEGT.

This clonotype was recorded many times. The chain recombines TRBV7-2 with TRBJ2-5, with 10 bases aligning to TRBD2. This CDR3 is built from 15 residues. V lost 6 bases, J lost 5 bases, and 9 bases stayed unmatched. Germline V lookup: CDR1 SGHTA, CDR2 FQGNSA. The CDR3 nucleotides are TGTGCCAGCAGTTACCAGCGGGGGGGCCTGGAGACCCAGTACTTC. Its translation is CASSYQRGGLETQYF.

This clonotype was recorded many times. The V gene is TRBV6-6, the J gene TRBJ2-5; the match to TRBD1 covers 7 bases. The V segment lost 6 bases and the J segment 7 bases; nucleotides outside the gene matches: 8. Germline CDR1 reads MNHNY; CDR2 reads SVGAGI (reference sequence). The CDR3 loop spans 13 amino acids. Here the CDR3 DNA reads TGTGCCAGCAGCCCCACAGGGGAAGGGACCCAGTACTTC. Its protein is CASSPTGEGTQYF.

The sample holds many counts of this clonotype. V and J are TRBV7-2 and TRBJ2-1; 9 positions agree with TRBD2. Germline V lookup: CDR1 SGHTA, CDR2 FQGNSA. With 2 bases clipped from V and 4 bases from J, the junction kept 3 bases outside the gene matches. The CDR3 consists of 15 residues. This CDR3 reads CASSLSRGGYNEQFF. CDR3 in DNA: TGTGCCAGCAGCTTATCGCGGGGGGGTTACAATGAGCAGTTCTTC.

This clonotype was counted many times. The chain couples TRBV5-1 to TRBJ2-1, with TRBD1 matching over 10 bases. The V gene end was trimmed by 9 bases and the J gene end by 8 bases; junction bases not matched to a gene: 14. CDR3 length: 15 residues. Looked up from germline, CDR1 is SGHRS and CDR2 is YFSETQ. The CDR3: CATSKPGQGYHEQFF. The CDR3 coding sequence is TGCGCCACCTCCAAACCGGGACAGGGGTACCATGAGCAGTTCTTC.

This clonotype was observed at least ten times. The V and J genes are TRBV12-5 and TRBJ2-1, with D maybe TRBD2 (5 bases). The germline CDR1 and CDR2 sequences are LGHNT and FRNRAP. This CDR3 region has 16 residues. The V end was cut by 0 bases, the J end by 1 base, with 10 bases between. The DNA for the CDR3 is TGTGCTAGTGGTTTGGTACGGGATGGGTCCTACAATGAGCAGTTCTTC. Protein: CASGLVRDGSYNEQFF.

In its sample, this clonotype was seen many times. The chain employs TRBV5-1 and TRBJ2-7, with D possibly matching TRBD2 (5 bases). The CDR3 has 15 amino acids. Germline V CDR1 and CDR2: SGHRS, YFSETQ. V dropped 1 base and J dropped 6 bases, with 17 bases sitting between them. CDR3 loop: CASSLSLEGAIEQYF. CDR3 DNA: TGCGCCAGCAGCTTGTCCCTCGAGGGTGCGATCGAGCAGTACTTC.

This clonotype appeared once. The chain carries TRBV12-3 or TRBV12-4 and TRBJ1-4; maybe TRBD1 (5 bases). Trimming shortened V by 6 bases and J by 0 bases, and 17 bases separated the two germline ends. CDR3 length: 17 amino acids. CDR3 region: CASRSAWGRATNEKLFF. The DNA of the CDR3 is TGTGCCAGCAGATCTGCCTGGGGCAGGGCAACTAATGAAAAACTGTTTTTT.

This clonotype was recorded many times. The V and J genes are TRBV6-6 and TRBJ1-2; D perhaps matches TRBD1 (5 bases). The CDR3 is 14 residues long. Germline CDR1 and CDR2: MNHNY and SVGAGI (reference sequence). V was trimmed by 7 bases and J by 5 bases, leaving 17 bases between them. Here the CDR3 reads CASTREIDSYGYTF. The CDR3 DNA is TGTGCCAGCACCCGAGAGATCGACAGTTATGGCTACACCTTC.

This clonotype has ten or more counts. This chain joins TRBV20-1 and TRBJ2-7; 7 bases agree with TRBD1. CDR1 and CDR2 (germline): DFQATT, SNEGSKA (reference sequence). Losses at the gene ends were 6 bases for V and 3 bases for J; bases not matched to a gene: 5. This CDR3 is built from 12 residues. The DNA for the CDR3 is TGCAGTGCAAACAGGGGTCTCTACGAGCAGTACTTC. Its translation: CSANRGLYEQYF.

This chain joins TRBV4-2 and TRBJ2-1; tentatively, D is TRBD2 (6 bases). Germline CDR1 reads LGHNA; CDR2 reads YNFKEQ. The CDR3 is 16 residues long. V was clipped by 0 bases and J by 0 bases, with 9 bases between them. Here the CDR3 reads CASSQERGSSYNEQFF. The CDR3 DNA reads TGTGCCAGCAGCCAAGAGCGGGGAAGCTCCTACAATGAGCAGTTCTTC.